Listed here is a single T cell receptor (beta chain). This specimen belongs to a study of T cell repertoires in cytomegalovirus infection. TCRdb processed the reads anew with MiXCR; each CDR3 protein has one entry. The table has fewer than 550,000 distinct CDR3 sequences, more than 20% seen once; the top ten hold over 10%. The clonotype originates from a human donor in good health (CMV status not recorded). Some clones in this sample may be carry-over from other donors' samples. The sequencing sample was made of PBMCs.

As DNA, the CDR3 is TGTGCCAGTCATTTCAGGGGGCTGGGGCAGCCCCAGCATTTT. It encodes CASHFRGLGQPQHF. This rearrangement joins TRBV19 to TRBJ1-5; 8 positions agree with TRBD1. Germline CDR1 is LNHDA and CDR2 is SQIVND (reference sequence). V was clipped by 8 bases and J by 7 bases; unmatched bases: 10. The CDR3 has 14 amino acids.